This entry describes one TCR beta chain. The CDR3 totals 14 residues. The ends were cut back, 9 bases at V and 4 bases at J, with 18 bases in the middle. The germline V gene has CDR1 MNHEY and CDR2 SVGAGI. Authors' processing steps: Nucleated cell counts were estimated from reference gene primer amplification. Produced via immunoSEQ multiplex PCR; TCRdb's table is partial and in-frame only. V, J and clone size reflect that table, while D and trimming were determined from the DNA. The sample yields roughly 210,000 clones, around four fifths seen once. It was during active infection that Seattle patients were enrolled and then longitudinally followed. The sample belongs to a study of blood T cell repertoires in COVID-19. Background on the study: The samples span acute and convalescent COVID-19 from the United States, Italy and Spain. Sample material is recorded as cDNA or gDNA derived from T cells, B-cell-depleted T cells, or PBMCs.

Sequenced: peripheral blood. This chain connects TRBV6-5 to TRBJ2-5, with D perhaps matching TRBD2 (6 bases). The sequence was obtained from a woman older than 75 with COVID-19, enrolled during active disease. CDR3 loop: CASTTWGERETQYF. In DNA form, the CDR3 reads TGTGCCAGTACCACATGGGGGGAGAGAGAGACCCAGTACTTC.